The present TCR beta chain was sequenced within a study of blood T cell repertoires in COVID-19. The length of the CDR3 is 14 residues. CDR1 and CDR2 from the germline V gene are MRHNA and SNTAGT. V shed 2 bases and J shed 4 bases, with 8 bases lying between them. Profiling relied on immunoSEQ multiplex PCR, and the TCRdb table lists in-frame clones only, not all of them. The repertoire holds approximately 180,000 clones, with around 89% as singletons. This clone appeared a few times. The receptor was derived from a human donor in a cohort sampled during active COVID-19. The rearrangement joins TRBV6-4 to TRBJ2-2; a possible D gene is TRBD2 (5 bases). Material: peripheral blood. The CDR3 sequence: CASSDKGSTGELFF. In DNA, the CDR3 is TGTGCCAGCAGTGACAAAGGGAGCACCGGGGAGCTGTTTTTT.